One T cell receptor (beta chain) is described in this entry. No antigen is known for it. This sample stems from a study of shared clonotypes between healthy human individuals. Study findings and constraints: Tissue TCR repertoires likely differ from these blood-only repertoires. Though the depth was large, rarefaction showed that sorted-subset sequencing was incomplete.

Per germline, CDR1 SGHVS and CDR2 FNYEAQ. CDR3 length: 14 amino acids. The ends were cut back, 0 bases at V and 8 bases at J, with 10 bases in the middle. Produced via immunoSEQ multiplex PCR; TCRdb's table is partial and in-frame only. The sample contains some 2 million clones, roughly 94% of which appear only once. CD45RO-negative cells were positively selected for CCR7, leaving out terminally differentiated effector memory CD45RA+ cells. This receptor was identified in a man between 18 and 29 years old in good health. The sequencing input was naive CD8+ T cells sorted from blood. This rearrangement joins TRBV7-6 to TRBJ1-4; D is uncertain. The CDR3 sequence: CASSLADGGEKLFF. For the CDR3, the DNA is TGTGCCAGCAGCTTAGCGGACGGCGGCGAAAAACTGTTTTTT.